These 31 T cell receptor beta chains share one sample of origin, sequenced in a study of cytomegalovirus exposure and HLA in healthy donors. PCR primers comprised 60 Vbeta and 13 Jbeta primers. TCRdb's table, derived via immunoSEQ multiplex PCR, lists solely in-frame clones and lacks some. The data show about 150,000 clones, approximately 84% seen once. The sequenced material came from PBMCs. These receptors were collected from a boy aged 2 to 10 in good health and CMV-seronegative.

The chain links TRBV7-6 to TRBJ1-2; 11 bases fit TRBD1. CDR1 is SGHVS, CDR2 FNYEAQ, per germline. This CDR3 has 18 residues. The V gene end was trimmed by 6 bases and the J gene end by 4 bases; junction bases not matched to a gene: 16. CDR3 residues: CASRPDPGTGGGGYGYTF. The CDR3 DNA is TGTGCCAGCAGACCCGATCCCGGGACAGGGGGAGGCGGCTATGGCTACACCTTC.

The chain recombines TRBV6-5 with TRBJ2-1; 7 nucleotides agree with TRBD2. V was clipped by 4 bases and J by 4 bases; unmatched bases: 10. The CDR3 is 16 amino acids. Germline V lookup: CDR1 MNHEY, CDR2 SVGAGI. The CDR3 reads CASSSGLGNLYNEQFF. DNA of the CDR3: TGTGCCAGCAGTTCCGGACTAGGGAACCTATACAATGAGCAGTTCTTC.

This sequence joins TRBV5-1 and TRBJ1-2, with 7 positions matching TRBD1. Germline V gene sequence: CDR1 SGHRS, CDR2 YFSETQ. V dropped 3 bases and J dropped 0; count of bases not matched to a gene: 2. This CDR3 spans 14 amino acids. Here the CDR3 reads CASSSGTANYGYTF. The CDR3 DNA reads as TGCGCCAGCAGCTCCGGGACAGCTAACTATGGCTACACCTTC.

This clone was counted once. CDR3 region: CASSQVGSLAVINEQFF. The CDR3 DNA reads as TGTGCCAGCAGCCAAGTAGGCAGCCTAGCGGTTATTAATGAGCAGTTCTTC. V usage is TRBV4-2 and J usage is TRBJ2-1; 7 nucleotides line up with TRBD2. The V segment lost 1 base and the J segment 7 bases; nucleotides outside the gene matches: 13. Germline assignment: CDR1 LGHNA and CDR2 YNFKEQ. This CDR3 comprises 17 residues.

The rearrangement uses TRBV2 and TRBJ2-3; a weak D match, TRBD2 (6 bases). The germline V and J ends were trimmed by 4 bases and 2 bases, with 13 bases remaining between them. The CDR3 totals 15 residues. The germline CDR1 and CDR2 sequences are SNHLY and FYNNEI. The CDR3 sequence is CASSARTTSTDTQYF. CDR3 sequence (DNA): TGTGCCAGCAGTGCTCGGACTACCTCCACAGATACGCAGTATTTT.

This chain links TRBV28 with TRBJ2-1, with TRBD2 matching over 9 bases. The CDR3 consists of 19 residues. Germline assignment: CDR1 MDHEN and CDR2 SYDVKM. J was trimmed by 0 bases and V by 2 bases; bases with no gene match: 11. Written as DNA, the CDR3 is TGTGCCAGCAGTTTACGACGACTAGCGGTTAGGAGCTCCTACAATGAGCAGTTCTTC. This sequence encodes CASSLRRLAVRSSYNEQFF.

This rearrangement joins TRBV11-2 to TRBJ2-3; 8 bases agree with TRBD1. V lost 5 bases, J lost 1 base, and 8 bases stayed unmatched. The CDR3 consists of 16 residues. Per germline, CDR1 SGHAT and CDR2 FQNNGV. CDR3 sequence (DNA): TGTGCCAGCAGCCTCGGAGTGACAGGGGGCACAGATACGCAGTATTTT. Protein product: CASSLGVTGGTDTQYF.

This clone turned up a few times. This sequence joins TRBV15 and TRBJ2-1; 8 bases match TRBD2. CDR3 length equals 14 residues. Germline CDR1 is LNHNV and CDR2 is YYDKDF (reference sequence). J gave up 9 bases and V 1 base, and 5 bases lay outside the gene matches. CDR3 region: CATSRGPGTSEQFF. CDR3 coding DNA: TGTGCCACCAGCAGAGGCCCCGGGACTAGTGAGCAGTTCTTC.

The V and J genes are TRBV30 and TRBJ2-7; D not resolved. V lost 0 bases and J 3 bases, leaving 6 bases between the germline ends. CDR1 GTSNPN and CDR2 SVGIG come from the germline V gene (reference sequence). The CDR3 contains 12 residues. Here the CDR3 reads CAWSVVSYEQYF. For the CDR3, the DNA is TGTGCCTGGAGTGTAGTCAGCTACGAGCAGTACTTC.

V is TRBV10-3 and J is TRBJ2-3; possible D gene TRBD1, 6 bases. Between the trimmed V and J ends, which lost 2 bases and 0 bases, there was a span of 9 bases. The CDR3 is made up of 15 amino acids. CDR1 is ENHRY, CDR2 SYGVKD, per germline. Here the CDR3 DNA reads TGTGCCATCAGTGAGGGCAGGGGAAGCACAGATACGCAGTATTTT. Amino acids: CAISEGRGSTDTQYF.

This clone came up once. The chain carries TRBV6-1 and TRBJ2-7, with a weak D call TRBD2 (5 bases). Germline V gives CDR1 MNHNS, CDR2 SASEGT. The CDR3 has 14 residues. The V end lost 5 bases, the J end lost 2 bases, and 13 bases lay between the germline ends. CDR3 nucleotide sequence: TGTGCCAGCAGTCTAGGAGCGGCTACCTACGAGCAGTACTTC. Protein product: CASSLGAATYEQYF.

The chain recombines TRBV14 with TRBJ2-1, with TRBD2 matching over 14 bases. With 6 bases clipped from V and 4 bases from J, the junction kept 2 bases outside the gene matches. CDR1 is SGHDN and CDR2 is FVKESK in the germline V gene. This CDR3 contains 15 residues. CDR3: CASRTSGRGYNEQFF. CDR3 nucleotides: TGTGCCAGCAGGACTAGCGGGAGGGGGTACAATGAGCAGTTCTTC.

This chain connects TRBV25-1 to TRBJ1-1; 9 nucleotides match TRBD1. This CDR3 comprises 15 residues. The V gene end was trimmed by 6 bases and the J gene end by 2 bases; junction bases not matched to a gene: 7. Per the germline V gene, CDR1 is MGHDK and CDR2 is SYGVNS. The CDR3 sequence is CASRGHRGRNTEAFF. CDR3 DNA sequence: TGTGCCAGCAGGGGTCACAGGGGGCGTAACACTGAAGCTTTCTTT.

This sequence joins TRBV27 and TRBJ2-1, with 8 nucleotides matching TRBD2. This CDR3 contains 14 residues. Germline-derived CDR1 and CDR2 are MNHEY and SMNVEV (reference sequence). V lost 8 bases to trimming and J lost 10 bases; unmatched junction nucleotides: 13. CDR3 in amino acids: CASGGLLRGGEQFF. CDR3 nucleotides: TGTGCCAGCGGGGGACTCCTCCGGGGGGGCGAGCAGTTCTTC.

This chain joins TRBV5-1 and TRBJ1-2; D ambiguous. The CDR3 extends over 15 amino acids. Trimming cost V 4 bases and J 7 bases, with 20 bases left between them. Germline V gene data show CDR1 as SGHRS and CDR2 as YFSETQ. The chain's CDR3 is CASSPTRTESGGYTF. The CDR3 nucleotides read TGCGCCAGCAGCCCAACCCGAACGGAAAGCGGTGGCTACACCTTC.

This chain links TRBV2 with TRBJ2-3, with D perhaps matching TRBD2 (6 bases). Trimming left V 10 bases short and J 0 bases short, with 14 bases between. The CDR3 extends over 14 amino acids. Germline CDR1 and CDR2: SNHLY and FYNNEI. This CDR3 is CATRLEISTDTQYF. The CDR3, as DNA: TGTGCCACTAGACTAGAAATTAGCACAGATACGCAGTATTTT.

This chain links TRBV15 with TRBJ2-7, with D tentatively TRBD2 (5 bases). The CDR3 is 15 amino acids. Between the trimmed V and J ends, which lost 0 bases and 2 bases, there was a span of 11 bases. CDR1 LNHNV and CDR2 YYDKDF come from the germline V gene (reference sequence). DNA of the CDR3: TGTGCCACCAGCAGAGATCGTCCGGGGACCTACGAGCAGTACTTC. It yields the protein CATSRDRPGTYEQYF.

J is TRBJ1-4 and V is TRBV19; the D is unclear. V was clipped by 5 bases and J by 0 bases, with 13 bases between them. CDR1 and CDR2 (germline): LNHDA, SQIVND (reference sequence). The CDR3 has 16 residues. The DNA of the CDR3 is TGTGCCAGTAGTGCCCTGACTGGCGCAACTAATGAAAAACTGTTTTTT. Translated, it gives CASSALTGATNEKLFF.

The count of this clone is one. The V and J genes are TRBV19 and TRBJ2-3, with 8 bases that match TRBD2. V dropped 0 bases and J dropped 0; count of bases not matched to a gene: 17. The CDR3 has 21 amino acids. Germline CDR1 LNHDA, CDR2 SQIVND (reference sequence). The DNA of the CDR3 is TGTGCCAGTAGTATAGAAGGCGGATCAACTAGCGGACCCCTTAGCACAGATACGCAGTATTTT. Its protein is CASSIEGGSTSGPLSTDTQYF.

The V call is TRBV28, the J call TRBJ1-4, with D possibly TRBD1 on 5 matching bases. CDR1 and CDR2 from the germline V gene are MDHEN and SYDVKM. CDR3 size: 14 residues. The ends were cut back, 6 bases at V and 2 bases at J, with 10 bases in the middle. CDR3 residues: CASRPGVTNEKLFF. CDR3 sequence (DNA): TGTGCCAGCAGACCGGGGGTTACTAATGAAAAACTGTTTTTT.

This clone has a handful of counts. V usage is TRBV27 and J usage is TRBJ2-7, with TRBD2 matching over 14 bases. The CDR3 spans 13 residues. The germline V gene has CDR1 MNHEY and CDR2 SMNVEV (reference sequence). V gave up 6 bases and J gave up 6 bases; unmatched junction bases: 1. The CDR3 DNA follows: TGTGCCAGCAGGGGACTAGCGGGAGTCGAGCAGTACTTC. Translation: CASRGLAGVEQYF.

The chain is built from TRBV6-5 and TRBJ2-3; 10 bases are a match to TRBD2. The CDR3 covers 15 residues. The V and J ends lost 4 bases and 0 bases, in that order; junction bases with no gene match: 1. Germline CDR1 and CDR2: MNHEY and SVGAGI. CDR3 bases: TGTGCCAGCAGTTTGACTAGCGGGAGCACAGATACGCAGTATTTT. Translated, it gives CASSLTSGSTDTQYF.

This chain uses TRBV4-1 with TRBJ2-7; 8 nucleotides match TRBD1. Trimming took 2 bases from V and 5 from J; bases not matched to a gene: 23. The CDR3 runs 20 residues. Germline CDR1 MGHRA, CDR2 YSYEKL. CDR3 in DNA: TGCGCCAGCAGCCAACGCGTCGCCTCGGGTCAGGGGGCGCCGTCCGACGAGCAGTACTTC. Translating it yields CASSQRVASGQGAPSDEQYF.

The J gene is TRBJ2-2, the V gene TRBV7-6, with 9 positions matching TRBD1. J lost 5 bases, V lost 5 bases, and 9 bases had no gene match. CDR3 length equals 16 residues. Germline V gene lookup returns CDR1 SGHVS and CDR2 FNYEAQ. This CDR3 reads CASSRGTGRRTGELFF. The DNA of the CDR3 is TGTGCCAGCAGCCGCGGGACAGGGAGAAGGACCGGGGAGCTGTTTTTT.

The sample holds one count of this clone. This chain connects TRBV5-6 to TRBJ2-2; D possibly corresponds to TRBD1 (6 bases). CDR1 is SGHDT, CDR2 YYEEEE, per germline. V was shortened by 3 bases and J by 0 bases, with 12 bases between the two germline ends. There are 16 residues in the CDR3. The CDR3 here is CASSSQGSANTGELFF. The DNA for the CDR3 is TGTGCCAGCAGCTCACAGGGATCCGCGAACACCGGGGAGCTGTTTTTT.

This sequence joins TRBV19 and TRBJ1-1, with TRBD1 as a possible D gene (6 bases). The CDR3 has 13 residues. V lost 3 bases and J 3 bases, leaving 8 bases between the germline ends. Germline CDR1 reads LNHDA; CDR2 reads SQIVND (reference sequence). The CDR3 here is CASSINRDTEAFF. The DNA for the CDR3 is TGTGCCAGTAGTATTAACAGGGACACTGAAGCTTTCTTT.

The chain combines TRBV5-1 with TRBJ2-1; 8 bases are a match to TRBD2. J gave up 4 bases and V 5 bases, and 8 bases lay outside the gene matches. Germline assignment: CDR1 SGHRS and CDR2 YFSETQ. The CDR3 contains 15 residues. The CDR3 region has the DNA TGCGCCAGCAGGCTGGGAACTAGCGGTTACAATGAGCAGTTCTTC. Residues: CASRLGTSGYNEQFF.

The gene calls are TRBV10-3 and TRBJ2-5; TRBD1 matches at 8 bases. CDR1 ENHRY and CDR2 SYGVKD come from the germline V gene. This CDR3 spans 15 amino acids. V lost 2 bases, J lost 4 bases, and 6 bases stayed unmatched. The CDR3 sequence: CAISEGQGVRETQYF. CDR3 DNA sequence: TGTGCCATCAGTGAGGGACAGGGTGTCCGAGAGACCCAGTACTTC.

This clone appeared a single time. CDR3 sequence (DNA): TGTGCCACCAGCAGGAGGGGACAGACCTATGGCTACACCTTC. Protein: CATSRRGQTYGYTF. V is TRBV15 and J is TRBJ1-2; 7 bases map to TRBD1. This CDR3 is 14 amino acids long. Germline V gene sequence: CDR1 LNHNV, CDR2 YYDKDF (reference sequence). With 3 bases clipped from V and 4 bases from J, the junction kept 5 bases outside the gene matches.

The chain couples TRBV11-2 to TRBJ2-1, with TRBD2 matching 11 bases. J was trimmed by 4 bases and V by 5 bases; bases with no gene match: 7. The CDR3 has 16 amino acids. Germline V gene sequence: CDR1 SGHAT, CDR2 FQNNGV. The CDR3 nucleotides are TGTGCCAGCAGCCCGTTAGCGGGAGGGCTATACAATGAGCAGTTCTTC. It specifies CASSPLAGGLYNEQFF.

The chain links TRBV25-1 to TRBJ2-7; TRBD2 might be the D (5 bases). Trimming cost V 4 bases and J 0 bases, with 16 bases left between them. In germline, CDR1 is MGHDK, CDR2 SYGVNS. This CDR3 region has 16 residues. The CDR3, as DNA: TGTGCCAGCAGTGCCCTTCCCGACTACAGCTCCTACGAGCAGTACTTC. Its protein is CASSALPDYSSYEQYF.